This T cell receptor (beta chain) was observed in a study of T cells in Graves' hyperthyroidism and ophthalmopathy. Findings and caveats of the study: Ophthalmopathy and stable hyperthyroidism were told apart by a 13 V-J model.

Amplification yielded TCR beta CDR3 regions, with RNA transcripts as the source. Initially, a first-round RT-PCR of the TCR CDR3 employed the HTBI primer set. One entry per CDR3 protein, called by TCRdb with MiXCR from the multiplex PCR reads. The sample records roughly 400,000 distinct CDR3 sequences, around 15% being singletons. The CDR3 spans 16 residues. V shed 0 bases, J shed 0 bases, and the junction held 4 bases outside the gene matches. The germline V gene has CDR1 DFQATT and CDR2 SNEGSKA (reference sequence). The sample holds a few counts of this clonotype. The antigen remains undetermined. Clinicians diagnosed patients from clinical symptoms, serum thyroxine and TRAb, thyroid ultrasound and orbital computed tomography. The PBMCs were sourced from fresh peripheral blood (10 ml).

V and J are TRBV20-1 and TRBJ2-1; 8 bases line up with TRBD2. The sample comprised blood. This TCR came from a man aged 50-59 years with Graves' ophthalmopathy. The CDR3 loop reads CSARDRTSFSYNEQFF. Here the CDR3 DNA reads TGCAGTGCTAGAGATAGGACTAGCTTCTCCTACAATGAGCAGTTCTTC.